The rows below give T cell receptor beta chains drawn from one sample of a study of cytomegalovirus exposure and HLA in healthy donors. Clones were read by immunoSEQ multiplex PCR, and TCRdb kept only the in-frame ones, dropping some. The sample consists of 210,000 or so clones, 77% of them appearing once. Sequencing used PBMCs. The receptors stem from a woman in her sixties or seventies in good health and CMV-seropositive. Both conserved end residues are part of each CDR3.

CASSHGDIAPFF,12,TRBV4-3
CASSRDRDLSEAFF,14,TRBV11-3
CASSSRDSPSPYEQYF,16,TRBV7-2
CASSPRTSGGAGDTQYF,17,TRBV9
CASRSFQTDIYGYTF,15,TRBV2
CASSLGIRASGGAYNEQFF,19,TRBV5-4
CASSLALMGGRFGDTQYF,18,TRBV7-9
CASSRAGRPNTEAFF,15,TRBV19
CASSDLSGGSYNEQFF,16,TRBV5-1
CASSIYGQTFDGYTF,15,TRBV7-9
CASSPRTPRYGYTF,14,TRBV7-2
CASRLQGAQETQYF,14,TRBV27
CASSLAGGDYEQYF,14,TRBV6-5
CASSEAGSYEQFF,13,TRBV6-1
CASSLEWVLGGGTDTQYF,18,TRBV7-7
CASSRGGNQPQHF,13,TRBV6-6
CASSQRQGSSLSEAFF,16,TRBV18
CASSVGQGAQELFF,14,TRBV2
CASSLSGGISGGASYEQYF,19,TRBV7-3
CASRLAGTNNEQFF,14,TRBV12-5
CASSLSGREAFF,12,TRBV5-1
CASSIVRTRSPDTQYF,16,TRBV19
CASSLGGARGSYEQYF,16,TRBV5-4
CASSQSPPTSGAYEQYF,17,TRBV4-2
CSVRRTQNSYEQYF,14,TRBV29-1
CAWSVGGAETDTQYF,15,TRBV30
CASKLAGGRDEQYF,14,TRBV6-5
CASSTGLNTEAFF,13,TRBV7-3
CASSYDRGNTEAFF,14,TRBV6-6
CASSLLGEGNTIYF,14,TRBV5-1
CASSPSPYNEQFF,13,TRBV19
CASSFVGYLWAEGEKLFF,18,TRBV7-4
CASSAPGNTEAFF,13,TRBV18
CASRQPGQGYEQYF,14,TRBV6-5
CASSVGNSGGAGSSGELFF,19,TRBV9
CSVSTSGTGELFF,13,TRBV29-1
CAWNLGQGGEKLFF,14,TRBV30
CASSFSGTSDTGELFF,16,TRBV11-2
CACRSAAGAHEQYF,14,TRBV30
CASSQDWKGTNYGYTF,16,TRBV4-2
CASSLVGVPSYEQYF,15,TRBV11-2
CASSQVGLAGGWTDTQYF,18,TRBV4-2
CASSQGQVQPQHF,13,TRBV18
CASSYSTGEAYEQYF,15,TRBV6-5
CASSQTSGAYNEQFF,15,TRBV4-2
CASSLRGTMGYEQYF,15,TRBV11-3
CASSALQGSYGYTF,14,TRBV5-4
CASSEASGFYGYTF,14,TRBV6-1
CASSPTSGDSPLHF,14,TRBV6-1
CASQKGLLGYGYTF,14,TRBV19
CASSLGGTSGNNEQFF,16,TRBV7-7
CASTSTSAFEQYF,13,TRBV28